This TCR beta chain appears in the sequencing data of a study of T-cell reconstitution after alpha-beta-depleted transplantation in children. This sample's TCRbeta library carried unique molecular identifier barcodes. From the PCR reads, TCRdb called clonotypes with MiXCR, one entry per CDR3 protein. The repertoire consists of approximately 130,000 distinct CDR3 sequences, with roughly 10% occurring once and the leading ten covering nearly 25%. CDR1 and CDR2 from the germline V gene are DFQATT and SNEGSKA (reference sequence). Trimming took off 4 bases at V and 2 bases at J, with 9 bases between the two ends. The CDR3 consists of 13 residues.

This clonotype was sampled from a girl in the first two years of life who had a stem cell transplant for combined immunodeficiency, so the T cells may come from the graft donor. The rearrangement uses TRBV20-1 and TRBJ2-1, with D uncertain. The sequencing used PBMCs, mostly from graft donor cells, collected 180 days after TCRalphabeta/CD19-depleted stem cell transplant. In DNA, the CDR3 is TGCAGTGCTAAAAGGGTTACCTACAATGAGCAGTTCTTC. As protein: CSAKRVTYNEQFF.